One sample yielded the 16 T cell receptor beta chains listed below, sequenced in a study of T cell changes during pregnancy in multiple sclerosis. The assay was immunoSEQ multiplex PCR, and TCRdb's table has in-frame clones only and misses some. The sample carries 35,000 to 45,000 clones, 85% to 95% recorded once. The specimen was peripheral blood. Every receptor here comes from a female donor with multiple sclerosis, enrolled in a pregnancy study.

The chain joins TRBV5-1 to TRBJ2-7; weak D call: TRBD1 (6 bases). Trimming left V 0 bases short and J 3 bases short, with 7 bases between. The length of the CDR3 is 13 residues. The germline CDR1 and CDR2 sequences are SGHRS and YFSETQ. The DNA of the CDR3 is TGCGCCAGCAGCTTGGACAGGGACTACGAGCAGTACTTC. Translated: CASSLDRDYEQYF.

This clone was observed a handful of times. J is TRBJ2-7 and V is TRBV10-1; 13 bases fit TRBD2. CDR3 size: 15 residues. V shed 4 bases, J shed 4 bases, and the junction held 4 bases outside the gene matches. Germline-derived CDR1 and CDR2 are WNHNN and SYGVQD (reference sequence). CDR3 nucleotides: TGCGCCAGCAGTGTCGGACTAGCGGGAGTATACGAGCAGTACTTC. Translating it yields CASSVGLAGVYEQYF.

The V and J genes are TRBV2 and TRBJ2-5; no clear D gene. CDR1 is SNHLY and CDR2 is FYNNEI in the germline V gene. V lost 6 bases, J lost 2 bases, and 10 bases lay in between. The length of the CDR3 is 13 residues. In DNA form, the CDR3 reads TGTGCCAGCAGCGTATTCCTACAAGAGACCCAGTACTTC. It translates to CASSVFLQETQYF.

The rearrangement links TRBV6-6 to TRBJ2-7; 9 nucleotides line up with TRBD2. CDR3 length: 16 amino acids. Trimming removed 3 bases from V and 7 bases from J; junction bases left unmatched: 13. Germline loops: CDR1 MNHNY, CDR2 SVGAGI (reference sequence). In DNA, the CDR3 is TGTGCCAGCAGTTATCCGTTAGCGGGAGCGGGGGCGGAGCAGTACTTC. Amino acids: CASSYPLAGAGAEQYF.

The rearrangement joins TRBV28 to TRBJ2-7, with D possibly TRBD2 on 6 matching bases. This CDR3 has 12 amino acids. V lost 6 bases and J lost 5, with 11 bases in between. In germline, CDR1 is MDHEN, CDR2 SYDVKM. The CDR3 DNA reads TGTGCCAGCAGGACTAGAGGGAACGAGCAGTACTTC. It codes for CASRTRGNEQYF. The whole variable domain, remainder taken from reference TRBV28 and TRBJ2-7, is DVKVTQSSRYLVKRTGEKVFLECVQDMDHENMFWYRQDPGLGLRLIYFSYDVKMKEKGDIPEGYSVSREKKERFSLILESASTNQTSMYLCASRTRGNEQYFGPGTRLTVT.

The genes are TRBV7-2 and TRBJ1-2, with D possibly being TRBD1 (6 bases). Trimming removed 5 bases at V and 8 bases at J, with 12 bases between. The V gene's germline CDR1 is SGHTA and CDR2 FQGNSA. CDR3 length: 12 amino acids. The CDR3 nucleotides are TGTGCCAGCAGCACAACAGGGCTAGGCTACACCTTC. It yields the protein CASSTTGLGYTF.

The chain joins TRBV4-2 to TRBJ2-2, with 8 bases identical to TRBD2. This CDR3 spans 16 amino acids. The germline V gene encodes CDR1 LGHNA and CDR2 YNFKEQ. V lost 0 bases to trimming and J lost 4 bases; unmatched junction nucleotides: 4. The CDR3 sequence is CASSQDGTRSTGELFF. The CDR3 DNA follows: TGTGCCAGCAGCCAAGATGGGACTAGAAGCACCGGGGAGCTGTTTTTT.

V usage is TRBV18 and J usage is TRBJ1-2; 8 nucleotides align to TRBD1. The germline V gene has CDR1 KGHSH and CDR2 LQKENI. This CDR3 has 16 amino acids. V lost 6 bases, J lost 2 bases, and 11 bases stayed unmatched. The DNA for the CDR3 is TGTGCCAGCTCCTTAATGCCGGGACAGGAGAACTATGGCTACACCTTC. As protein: CASSLMPGQENYGYTF.

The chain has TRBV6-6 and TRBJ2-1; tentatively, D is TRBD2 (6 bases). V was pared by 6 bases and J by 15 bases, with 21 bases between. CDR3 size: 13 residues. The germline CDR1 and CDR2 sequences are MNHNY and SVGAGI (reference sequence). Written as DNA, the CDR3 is TGTGCCAGCAGCCCCCTCCTTACTAGCCTGCTGTTCTTC. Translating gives CASSPLLTSLLFF.

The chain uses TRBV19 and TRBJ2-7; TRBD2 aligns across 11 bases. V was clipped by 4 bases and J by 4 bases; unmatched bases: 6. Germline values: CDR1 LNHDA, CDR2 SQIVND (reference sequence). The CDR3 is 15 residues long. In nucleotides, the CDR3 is TGTGCCAGTAGTACGCTAGCGGGAGGTACGTACGAGCAGTACTTC. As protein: CASSTLAGGTYEQYF.

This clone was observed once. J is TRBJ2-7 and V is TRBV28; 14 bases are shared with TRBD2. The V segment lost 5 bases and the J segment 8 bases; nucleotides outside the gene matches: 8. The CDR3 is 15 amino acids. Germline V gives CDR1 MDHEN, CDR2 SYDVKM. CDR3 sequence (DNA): TGTGCCAGCAGTCGAGCCGGGACTAGCGGGAGAAAGCAGTACTTC. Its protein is CASSRAGTSGRKQYF.

The chain's CDR3 is CASSYRTGMTNYGYTF. The DNA of the CDR3 is TGTGCCAGCAGCTACAGGACAGGGATGACTAACTATGGCTACACCTTC. The chain is built from TRBV7-2 and TRBJ1-2; 8 nucleotides agree with TRBD1. V trimming: 4 bases; J trimming: 0 bases; junction bases outside the gene matches: 7. The germline gives CDR1 SGHTA, CDR2 FQGNSA. The CDR3 extends over 16 amino acids. Full variable domain (outside the CDR3, taken from reference TRBV7-2 and TRBJ1-2): GAGVSQSPSNKVTEKGKDVELRCDPISGHTALYWYRQSLGQGLEFLIYFQGNSAPDKSGLPSDRFSAERTGGSVSTLTIQRTQQEDSAVYLCASSYRTGMTNYGYTFGSGTRLTVV.

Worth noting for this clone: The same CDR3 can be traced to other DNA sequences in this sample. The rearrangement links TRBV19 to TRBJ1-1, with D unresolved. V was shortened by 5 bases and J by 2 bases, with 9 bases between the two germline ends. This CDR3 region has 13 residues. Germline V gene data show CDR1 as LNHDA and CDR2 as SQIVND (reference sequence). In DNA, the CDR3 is TGTGCCAGTAGTCCCGGGGTTAACACTGAAGCTTTCTTT. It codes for CASSPGVNTEAFF.

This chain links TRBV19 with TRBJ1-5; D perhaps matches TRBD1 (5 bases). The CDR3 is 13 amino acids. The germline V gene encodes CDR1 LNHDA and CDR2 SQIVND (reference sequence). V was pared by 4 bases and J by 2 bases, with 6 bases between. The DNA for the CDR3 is TGTGCCAGTAGTACACAGGGCAATCAGCCCCAGCATTTT. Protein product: CASSTQGNQPQHF.

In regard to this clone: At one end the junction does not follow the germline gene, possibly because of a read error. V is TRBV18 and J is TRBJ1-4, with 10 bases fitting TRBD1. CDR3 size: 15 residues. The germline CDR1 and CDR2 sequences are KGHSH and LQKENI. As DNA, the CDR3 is TGTGCCAGCTCAGCACCGGGACAGGGGCATGAAAAACTGTTTTTT. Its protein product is CASSAPGQGHEKLFF.

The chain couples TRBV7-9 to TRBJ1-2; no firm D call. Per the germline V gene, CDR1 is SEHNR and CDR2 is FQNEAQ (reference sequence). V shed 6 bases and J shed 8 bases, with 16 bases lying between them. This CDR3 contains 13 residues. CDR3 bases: TGTGCCAGCAGTCAGGATACTCATATGGGCTACACCTTC. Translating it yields CASSQDTHMGYTF.